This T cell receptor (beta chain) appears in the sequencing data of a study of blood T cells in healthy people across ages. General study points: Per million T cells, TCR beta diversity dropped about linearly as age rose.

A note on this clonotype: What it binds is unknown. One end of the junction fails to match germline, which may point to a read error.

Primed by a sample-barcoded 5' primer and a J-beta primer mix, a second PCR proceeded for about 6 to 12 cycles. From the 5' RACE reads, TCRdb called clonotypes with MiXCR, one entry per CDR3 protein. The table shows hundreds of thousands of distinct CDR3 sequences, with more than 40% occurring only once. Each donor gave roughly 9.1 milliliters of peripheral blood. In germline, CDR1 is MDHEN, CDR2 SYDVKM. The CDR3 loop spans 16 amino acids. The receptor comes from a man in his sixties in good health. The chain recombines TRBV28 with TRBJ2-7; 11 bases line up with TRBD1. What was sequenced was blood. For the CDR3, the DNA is TGTGCCAGCAGTATATGGAGCGGGACAGGGGGCTACGAGCAGTACTTC. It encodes CASSIWSGTGGYEQYF.